This T cell receptor beta chain comes out of a study of T cells in Graves' hyperthyroidism and ophthalmopathy. With respect to this clonotype: Its antigen remains unknown. The junction and the germline gene differ at one end; a read error may be behind it.

Study-level results: Blood also carried most thyroid clonotypes expanded above 0.001. Ophthalmopathy was predicted by the model a median of roughly 6.6 months ahead of onset.

The CDR3 spans 15 residues. Each diagnosis was grounded in clinical symptoms, serum thyroxine and TRAb, thyroid ultrasound, and orbital computed tomography. PBMCs were collected from a 10 ml volume of fresh peripheral blood. TCR beta CDR3 region amplification was performed from RNA transcripts. HTBI primers were used for first-round RT-PCR of the TCR CDR3. TCRdb ran MiXCR on the multiplex PCR reads and lists one entry per CDR3 protein. The sample holds 540,000 or so distinct CDR3 sequences, approximately 14% seen once. This rearrangement joins TRBV12-3 or TRBV12-4 to TRBJ2-7; 8 bases match TRBD1. The TCR was taken from a woman aged 25 to 39 with Graves' hyperthyroidism. Source material: blood. The CDR3 DNA is TGTCCCAGCAGTTTAGACAGGGGTCCTTCCTACGAGCAGTACTTC. This encodes CPSSLDRGPSYEQYF.